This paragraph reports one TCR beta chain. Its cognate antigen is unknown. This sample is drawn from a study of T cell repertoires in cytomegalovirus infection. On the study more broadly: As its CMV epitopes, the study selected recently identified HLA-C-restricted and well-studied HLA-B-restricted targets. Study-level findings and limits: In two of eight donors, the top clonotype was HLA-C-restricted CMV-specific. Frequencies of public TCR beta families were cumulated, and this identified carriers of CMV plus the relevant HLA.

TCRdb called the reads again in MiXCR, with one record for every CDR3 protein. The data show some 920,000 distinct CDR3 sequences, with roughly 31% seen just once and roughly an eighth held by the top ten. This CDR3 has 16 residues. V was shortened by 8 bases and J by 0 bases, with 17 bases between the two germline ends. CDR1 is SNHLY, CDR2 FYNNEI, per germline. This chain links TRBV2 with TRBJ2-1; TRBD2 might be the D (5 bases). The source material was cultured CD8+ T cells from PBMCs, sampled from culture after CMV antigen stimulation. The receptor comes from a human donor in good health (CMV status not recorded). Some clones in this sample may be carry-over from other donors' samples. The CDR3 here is CASSSRAATSYNEQFF. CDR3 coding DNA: TGTGCCAGCTCTTCCCGAGCGGCAACCTCCTACAATGAGCAGTTCTTC. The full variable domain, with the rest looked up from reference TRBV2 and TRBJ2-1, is EPEVTQTPSHQVTQMGQEVILRCVPISNHLYFYWYRQILGQKVEFLVSFYNNEISEKSEIFDDQFSVERPDGSNFTLKIRSTKLEDSAMYFCASSSRAATSYNEQFFGPGTRLTVL.